Shown below are 20 T cell receptor beta chains from a single sample sequenced in a study of naive and memory T cell subsets. An equimolar mix of two oligonucleotides served as the beta constant-region primer for TRBC1 and TRBC2. Four rounds of PCR amplified the ligated cDNA using nested alpha and beta constant-region primers plus SP2. TCRdb recomputed calls from the UMI-ligation and nested PCR reads with MiXCR, one row per CDR3 protein. The sample lists some 80,000 distinct CDR3 sequences, 9% occurring once. The sample comprised naive CD8+ T cells from blood. The receptors originated from a human donor in good health.

This clonotype was observed many times. The V gene is TRBV7-2, the J gene TRBJ2-5, with TRBD2 as a possible D gene (5 bases). From germline, CDR1 is SGHTA and CDR2 FQGNSA. The V end lost 5 bases, the J end lost 5 bases, and 21 bases lay between the germline ends. The CDR3 has 16 residues. DNA for the CDR3: TGTGCCAGCAGCCCAACGACTAATTTTGGCGGGGAGACCCAGTACTTC. Its translation: CASSPTTNFGGETQYF.

This clonotype has just one count. V usage is TRBV12-3 or TRBV12-4 and J usage is TRBJ2-1; 9 bases agree with TRBD2. The V and J ends lost 6 bases and 6 bases, in that order; junction bases with no gene match: 9. The CDR3 spans 15 residues. CDR3 in amino acids: CASRSEREVGNEQFF. The CDR3 region has the DNA TGTGCCAGCAGATCTGAGCGGGAGGTAGGCAATGAGCAGTTCTTC.

In this sample, this clonotype turned up a few times. The chain employs TRBV20-1 and TRBJ1-6; 7 bases align to TRBD1. J was trimmed by 6 bases and V by 7 bases; bases with no gene match: 12. The CDR3 sequence is 15 residues long. Germline assignment: CDR1 DFQATT and CDR2 SNEGSKA (reference sequence). The CDR3 here is CSVGQATKPNSPLHF. For the CDR3, the DNA is TGCAGTGTCGGACAGGCAACAAAACCTAATTCACCCCTCCACTTT.

V gene TRBV12-3 or TRBV12-4 combines with J gene TRBJ2-6; D may match TRBD1 or TRBD2 (5 bases each). The CDR3 spans 19 residues. V lost 6 bases, J lost 0 bases, and 21 bases lay in between. CDR3: CASRNRDPTLHSGANVLTF. CDR3 nucleotides: TGTGCCAGCAGGAACCGGGACCCCACGCTTCACTCTGGGGCCAACGTCCTGACTTTC.

In its sample, this clonotype was seen many times. J is TRBJ2-7 and V is TRBV7-2, with D hard to call. The germline V gene encodes CDR1 SGHTA and CDR2 FQGNSA. The CDR3 spans 15 residues. V was trimmed by 3 bases and J by 0 bases, leaving 12 bases between them. CDR3 nucleotide sequence: TGTGCCAGCAGCTTGGTTGCCGATAGCTCCTACGAGCAGTACTTC. This gives the protein CASSLVADSSYEQYF.

This clonotype has only a few counts. The gene calls are TRBV29-1 and TRBJ2-7; D ambiguous. Trimming pared 2 bases from V and 5 bases from J, leaving 7 bases between. In germline, CDR1 is SQVTM, CDR2 ANQGSEA. The CDR3 extends over 11 amino acids. This CDR3 reads CSVETRHEQYF. The CDR3 nucleotides are TGCAGCGTTGAAACTCGGCACGAGCAGTACTTC.

There are a few counts of this clonotype. V is TRBV6-2 or TRBV6-3 and J is TRBJ2-2; weak D call: TRBD1 (5 bases). V was cut by 2 bases and J by 5 bases, with 6 bases left in between. This CDR3 spans 13 amino acids. CDR1 and CDR2 from the germline V gene are MNHEY and SVGEGT. CDR3 residues: CASSYRGTGELFF. The CDR3 DNA follows: TGTGCCAGCAGTTACAGGGGAACCGGGGAGCTGTTTTTT.

In its sample, this clonotype was seen a few times. The chain carries TRBV4-1 and TRBJ2-7; 9 nucleotides agree with TRBD2. The CDR3 is 16 amino acids. Germline CDR1 reads MGHRA; CDR2 reads YSYEKL. After removal of 3 bases from V and 2 bases from J, the junction contained 8 bases not matched to a gene. The CDR3 nucleotides read TGCGCCAGCAGCCACCCCGGGACTAGCAGCACCTACGAGCAGTACTTC. Translated, it gives CASSHPGTSSTYEQYF.

This sequence joins TRBV29-1 and TRBJ2-4; 8 bases map to TRBD1. J lost 1 base, V lost 1 base, and 9 bases had no gene match. CDR1 and CDR2 from the germline V gene are SQVTM and ANQGSEA. The CDR3 runs 17 residues. CDR3 residues: CSVEALPQGAAKNIQYF. CDR3 in DNA: TGCAGCGTTGAAGCCCTCCCCCAGGGGGCTGCCAAAAACATTCAGTACTTC. Variable domain in full (rest from reference TRBV29-1 and TRBJ2-4): SAVISQKPSRDICQRGTSLTIQCQVDSQVTMMFWYRQQPGQSLTLIATANQGSEATYESGFVIDKFPISRPNLTFSTLTVSNMSPEDSSIYLCSVEALPQGAAKNIQYFGAGTRLSVL.

The genes are TRBV12-3 or TRBV12-4 and TRBJ2-7; 10 bases map to TRBD1. The CDR3 runs to 16 residues. The V and J ends lost 3 bases and 5 bases, in that order; junction bases with no gene match: 10. CDR3 nucleotide sequence: TGTGCCAGCAGTTTGGAGCACCGGGACAGGGGTCACGAGCAGTACTTC. This gives the protein CASSLEHRDRGHEQYF.

The chain links TRBV10-3 to TRBJ2-1; D is undetermined. In germline, CDR1 is ENHRY, CDR2 SYGVKD. The V and J ends lost 6 bases and 6 bases respectively, with 6 bases between them. This CDR3 is built from 11 residues. In DNA form, the CDR3 reads TGTGCCATCAGGAGTGGCAATGAGCAGTTCTTC. Protein product: CAIRSGNEQFF.

Worth noting for this clonotype: This may stem from a read error, because a much larger clone lies one nucleotide away. The chain employs TRBV29-1 and TRBJ2-7; D is undetermined. This CDR3 has 12 residues. Germline CDR1 is SQVTM and CDR2 is ANQGSEA. The chain's CDR3 is CSVVGLSYKQYF. The CDR3 DNA reads as TGCAGCGTTGTAGGCTTGTCCTACAAGCAGTACTTC.

About this clonotype itself: The missing conserved phenylalanine or tryptophan at the end of this CDR3 makes a read error likely. J is TRBJ1-5 and V is TRBV19; D might be TRBD1 (5 bases). The germline CDR1 and CDR2 sequences are LNHDA and SQIVND (reference sequence). V lost 11 bases and J 3 bases, leaving 17 bases between the germline ends. The CDR3 covers 14 residues. CDR3: CAWSIRGINQPQHS. The CDR3 DNA follows: TGTGCCTGGAGTATTCGGGGCATCAATCAGCCCCAGCATTCT.

A few counts support this clonotype. In DNA, the CDR3 is TGTGCCATCCAGAGTGGGGGCCTAACTAATAGCAATCAGCCCCAGCATTTT. It codes for CAIQSGGLTNSNQPQHF. The rearrangement links TRBV28 to TRBJ1-5; perhaps TRBD1 as D (6 bases). Germline lookup yields CDR1 MDHEN and CDR2 SYDVKM. This CDR3 has 17 residues. Trimming left V 10 bases short and J 0 bases short, with 22 bases between.

There are many counts of this clonotype. At one end, the junction sequence differs from germline, possibly due to a read error. The chain carries TRBV4-1 and TRBJ2-7; weak D call: TRBD2 (7 bases). CDR1 and CDR2 (germline): MGHRA, YSYEKL. This CDR3 spans 14 amino acids. CDR3 protein: CASSQVGGGSEQYF. The CDR3 DNA follows: TGTGCCAGCAGCCAAGTTGGGGGGGGCAGCGAGCAGTACTTC.

This clonotype was observed at least ten times. CDR3 amino acids: CASQDRGLISPLHF. As DNA, the CDR3 is TGTGCCAGTCAGGACAGGGGGCTGATTTCACCCCTCCACTTT. The V and J genes are TRBV13 and TRBJ1-6; 11 bases align to TRBD1. V lost 9 bases to trimming and J lost 9 bases; unmatched junction nucleotides: 7. Looked up from germline, CDR1 is PRHDT and CDR2 is FYEKMQ (reference sequence). The CDR3 has 14 amino acids.

This clonotype appeared many times. This chain uses TRBV27 with TRBJ2-7; 11 nucleotides align to TRBD1. The CDR3 runs to 14 residues. Germline V gene lookup returns CDR1 MNHEY and CDR2 SMNVEV (reference sequence). Germline trimming cut 6 bases from V and 4 bases from J; bases unmatched to any gene: 5. The CDR3 DNA sequence: TGTGCCAGCAGGACCGGGACAGGGGGTTACGAGCAGTACTTC. Its protein is CASRTGTGGYEQYF.

In this sample, this clonotype turned up a few times. The chain recombines TRBV28 with TRBJ2-3; the D gene is possibly TRBD2 (6 bases). V lost 3 bases to trimming and J lost 3 bases, with 10 bases between them. Germline V gives CDR1 MDHEN, CDR2 SYDVKM. The CDR3 has 14 amino acids. CDR3 nucleotide sequence: TGTGCCAGCAGTTTCACCGGGGGAACAGATACGCAGTATTTT. It specifies CASSFTGGTDTQYF.

This chain joins TRBV7-8 and TRBJ2-3; a possible D gene is TRBD2 (5 bases). This CDR3 is 17 amino acids long. Germline CDR1 SGHVS, CDR2 FQNEAQ. The V end lost 3 bases, the J end lost 2 bases, and 18 bases lay between the germline ends. The CDR3 DNA is TGTGCCAGCAGCTTCCTCCTAGCAGCCCCGGTCACAGATACGCAGTATTTT. Protein sequence: CASSFLLAAPVTDTQYF.

This clonotype was seen a handful of times. The CDR3 loop is CASSVSNSYGYTF. For the CDR3, the DNA is TGTGCCAGCAGCGTATCCAACAGCTATGGCTACACCTTC. The chain is built from TRBV9 and TRBJ1-2; D gene unclear. V lost 1 base and J lost 4, with 8 bases in between. Per germline, CDR1 SGDLS and CDR2 YYNGEE. There are 13 residues in the CDR3. Full variable domain (missing parts from reference TRBV9 and TRBJ1-2): DSGVTQTPKHLITATGQRVTLRCSPRSGDLSVYWYQQSLDQGLQFLIQYYNGEERAKGNILERFSAQQFPDLHSELNLSSLELGDSALYFCASSVSNSYGYTFGSGTRLTVV.